This T cell receptor beta chain derives from a study of T cells in Graves' hyperthyroidism and ophthalmopathy. The overall study: The blood sample was taken at first diagnosis, before treatment began.

Whole-study findings and limits: Most thyroid clonotypes with frequency above 0.001 were detected in blood. For ophthalmopathy, model prediction preceded onset by a median about 6.2 months.

Authors of the study amplified TCR beta CDR3 regions from RNA transcripts. TCR CDR3 underwent first-round RT-PCR with the HTBI primer set. In TCRdb, the multiplex PCR reads were re-called with MiXCR into one record per CDR3 protein. The repertoire includes approximately 610,000 distinct CDR3 sequences, 16% of them detected once, and 18% sits in the top ten. The study excluded patients with uncontrolled infection, other autoimmune disease, pregnancy or lactation. This clonotype was picked up many times. As yet, its antigen is unknown. The TCR comes from a young woman with Graves' hyperthyroidism. The sequencing input was blood.

The CDR3 here is CASSLLASPDTQYF. The CDR3 coding sequence is TGTGCCAGCAGTTTACTGGCTAGCCCAGATACGCAGTATTTT. This sequence joins TRBV12-3 or TRBV12-4 and TRBJ2-3; D is possibly TRBD2 (5 bases). This CDR3 comprises 14 residues. Trimming cost V 2 bases and J 4 bases, with 10 bases left between them.